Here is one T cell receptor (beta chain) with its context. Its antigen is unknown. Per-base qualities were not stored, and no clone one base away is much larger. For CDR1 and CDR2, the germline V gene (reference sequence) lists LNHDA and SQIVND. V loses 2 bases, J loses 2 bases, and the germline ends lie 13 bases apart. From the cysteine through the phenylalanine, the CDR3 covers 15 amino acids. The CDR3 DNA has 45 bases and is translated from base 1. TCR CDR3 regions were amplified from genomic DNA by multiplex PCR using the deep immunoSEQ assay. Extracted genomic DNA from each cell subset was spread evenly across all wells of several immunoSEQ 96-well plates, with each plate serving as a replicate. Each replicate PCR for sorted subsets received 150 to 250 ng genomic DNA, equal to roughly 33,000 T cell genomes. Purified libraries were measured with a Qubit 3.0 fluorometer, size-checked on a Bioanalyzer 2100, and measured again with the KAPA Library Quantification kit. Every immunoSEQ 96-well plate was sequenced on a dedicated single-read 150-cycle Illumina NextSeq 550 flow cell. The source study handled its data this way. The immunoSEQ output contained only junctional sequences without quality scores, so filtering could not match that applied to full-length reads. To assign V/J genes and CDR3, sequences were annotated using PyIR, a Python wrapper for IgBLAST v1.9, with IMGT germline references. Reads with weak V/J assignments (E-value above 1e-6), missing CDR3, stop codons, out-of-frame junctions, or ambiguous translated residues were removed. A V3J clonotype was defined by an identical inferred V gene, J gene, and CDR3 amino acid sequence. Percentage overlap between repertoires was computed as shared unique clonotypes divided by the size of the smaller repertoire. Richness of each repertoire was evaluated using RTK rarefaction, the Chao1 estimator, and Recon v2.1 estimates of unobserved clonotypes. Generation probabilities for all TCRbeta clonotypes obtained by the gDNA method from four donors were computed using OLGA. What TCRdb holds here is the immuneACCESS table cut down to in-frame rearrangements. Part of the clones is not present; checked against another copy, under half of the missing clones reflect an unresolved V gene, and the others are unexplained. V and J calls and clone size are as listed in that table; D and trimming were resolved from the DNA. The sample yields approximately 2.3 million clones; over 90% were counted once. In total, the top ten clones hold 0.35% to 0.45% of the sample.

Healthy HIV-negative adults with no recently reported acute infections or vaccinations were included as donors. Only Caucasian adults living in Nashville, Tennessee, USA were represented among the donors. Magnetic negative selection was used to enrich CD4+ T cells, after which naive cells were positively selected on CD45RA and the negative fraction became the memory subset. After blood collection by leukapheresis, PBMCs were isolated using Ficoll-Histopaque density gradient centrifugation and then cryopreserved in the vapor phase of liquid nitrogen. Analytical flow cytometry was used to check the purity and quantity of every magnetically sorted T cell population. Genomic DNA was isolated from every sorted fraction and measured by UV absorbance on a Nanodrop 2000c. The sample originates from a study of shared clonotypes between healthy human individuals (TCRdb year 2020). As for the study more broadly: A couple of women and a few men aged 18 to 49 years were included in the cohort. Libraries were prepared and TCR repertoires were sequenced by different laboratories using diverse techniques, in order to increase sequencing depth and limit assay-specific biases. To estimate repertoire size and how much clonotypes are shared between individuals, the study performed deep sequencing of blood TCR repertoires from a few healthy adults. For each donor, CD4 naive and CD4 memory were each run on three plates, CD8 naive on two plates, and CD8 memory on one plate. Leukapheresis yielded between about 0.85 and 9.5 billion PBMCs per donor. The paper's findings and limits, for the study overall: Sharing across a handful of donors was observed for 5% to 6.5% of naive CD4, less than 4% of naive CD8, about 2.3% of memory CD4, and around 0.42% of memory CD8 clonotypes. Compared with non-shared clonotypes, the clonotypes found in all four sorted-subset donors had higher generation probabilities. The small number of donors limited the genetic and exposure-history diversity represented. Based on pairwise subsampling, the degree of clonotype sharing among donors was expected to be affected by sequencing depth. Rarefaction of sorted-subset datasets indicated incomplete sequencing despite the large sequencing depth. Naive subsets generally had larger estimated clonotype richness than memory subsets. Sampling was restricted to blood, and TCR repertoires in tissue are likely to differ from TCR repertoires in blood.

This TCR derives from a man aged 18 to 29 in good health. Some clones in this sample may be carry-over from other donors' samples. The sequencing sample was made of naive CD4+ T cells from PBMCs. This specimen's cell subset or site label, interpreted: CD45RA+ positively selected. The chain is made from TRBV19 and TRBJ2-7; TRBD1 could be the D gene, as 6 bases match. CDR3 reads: CASSISAGATYEQYF. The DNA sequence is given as TGTGCCAGTAGTATATCCGCAGGGGCAACCTACGAGCAGTACTTC.